The clone carrying this T cell receptor beta chain was recorded at least ten times. Its antigen remains unidentified. The CD8+CD4-CCR7+CD45RA+ phenotype defined the sorted naive CD8 T cells. The CDR3 totals 15 residues. Germline V lookup: CDR1 SGDLS, CDR2 YYNGEE. V lost 0 bases and J lost 5, with 15 bases in between. This entry comes from a study of molecular identifiers for immune sequencing clone quantification. Broader study findings: Reports indicate spiked Jurkat TCR RNA from one cell could be found among approximately 1 million naive cells.

One entry per CDR3 protein, called by TCRdb with MiXCR from the PCR reads. The profile shows 400,000 to 600,000 distinct CDR3 sequences, roughly 23% of them singletons. This TCR came from a human donor in good health. Some libraries in this study had Jurkat cell RNA spiked in. This chain joins TRBV9 and TRBJ2-7, with D possibly TRBD2 on 6 matching bases. Sequencing was done on a sample of naive CD8+ T cells from blood, with Jurkat cell RNA spiked in. Regarding subset: FACS-sorted CD8+CD4-CCR7+CD45RA+ naive T cells. The CDR3 bases are TGTGCCAGCAGCGTAGAAGGAGGGCCCGCCAACGAGCAGTACTTC. Translating gives CASSVEGGPANEQYF.